This paragraph reports one TCR beta chain. The source of the sample is a study of patients and donors after allogeneic stem cell transplantation. TCRdb reprocessed the RT-PCR reads via MiXCR and lists one record per CDR3 protein. The sample has 800,000 to 1,000,000 distinct CDR3 sequences; under 20% are singletons. The germline V gene has CDR1 MNHEY and CDR2 SVGAGI. The CDR3 length is 11 residues. V dropped 7 bases and J dropped 5 bases, with 8 bases sitting between them. The sequence was collected from a human donor who was either an allogeneic HSCT recipient or a stem cell or donor lymphocyte infusion donor (not recorded which). It is not recorded whose cells these are; they may come from a transplant donor. Specimen: blood, either unsorted or a sorted T cell fraction (not recorded which). The chain recombines TRBV6-5 with TRBJ1-1; possible D gene TRBD1, 6 bases. DNA for the CDR3: TGTGCCAGCAAAAGGGGGACTGAAGCTTTCTTT. This sequence encodes CASKRGTEAFF.